A selection of T cell receptor beta chains follows, all from one sample in a study of blood T cell repertoires in COVID-19. Measured with immunoSEQ multiplex PCR; TCRdb has only the in-frame clones, and not every one. The sample lists under 500,000 clones; around nine tenths were seen once. Sequencing used PBMCs or T cells enriched from blood (not recorded which). Every receptor here comes from a woman under 30 with acute COVID-19. CDR3s include the opening cysteine and the closing phenylalanine or tryptophan. A D gene is named only where the DNA matches it firmly. Size values are once, few and many counts, or a class for expanded clones, and some rows have none.

D gene: TRBD1; clone size: -; CDR3 length: 13; J gene: TRBJ1-5; V gene: TRBV7-2; CDR3 protein: CASSQGVGQPQHF; CDR3 DNA: TGTGCCAGCAGCCAGGGGGTAGGACAGCCCCAGCATTTT
D gene: -; clone size: -; CDR3 length: 12; J gene: TRBJ2-7; V gene: TRBV6-5; CDR3 protein: CASGGGSYEQYF; CDR3 DNA: TGTGCCAGCGGAGGGGGCTCATACGAGCAGTACTTC
D gene: TRBD2; clone size: -; CDR3 length: 14; J gene: TRBJ2-1; V gene: TRBV27; CDR3 protein: CASSSSGRINEQFF; CDR3 DNA: TGTGCCAGCAGTTCTAGCGGGAGAATTAATGAGCAGTTCTTC
D gene: TRBD1; clone size: -; CDR3 length: 14; J gene: TRBJ2-7; V gene: TRBV28; CDR3 protein: CASSYGTVSYEQYF; CDR3 DNA: TGTGCCAGCAGTTATGGGACAGTCTCCTACGAGCAGTACTTC
D gene: TRBD2; clone size: -; CDR3 length: 16; J gene: TRBJ2-1; V gene: TRBV7-8; CDR3 protein: CASSSDPSGLYNEQFF; CDR3 DNA: TGTGCCAGCAGCTCGGATCCTAGCGGGCTTTACAATGAGCAGTTCTTC
D gene: -; clone size: -; CDR3 length: 13; J gene: TRBJ1-2; V gene: TRBV29-1; CDR3 protein: CSVEETREGGYTF; CDR3 DNA: TGCAGCGTTGAAGAAACCAGGGAGGGTGGCTACACCTTC
D gene: TRBD2; clone size: -; CDR3 length: 14; J gene: TRBJ2-1; V gene: TRBV6-2/TRBV6-3; CDR3 protein: CASSVTSGRNEQFF; CDR3 DNA: TGTGCCAGCAGTGTAACTAGCGGGAGGAATGAGCAGTTCTTC
D gene: TRBD1; clone size: -; CDR3 length: 13; J gene: TRBJ1-1; V gene: TRBV6-5; CDR3 protein: CASLIDRGTEAFF; CDR3 DNA: TGTGCCAGCTTGATCGACAGGGGGACTGAAGCTTTCTTT
D gene: TRBD2; clone size: -; CDR3 length: 19; J gene: TRBJ2-2; V gene: TRBV10-2; CDR3 protein: CASRDRVSGRAGLTGELFF; CDR3 DNA: TGCGCCAGCAGAGACAGGGTTAGCGGGAGGGCCGGGTTGACCGGGGAGCTGTTTTTT
D gene: -; clone size: -; CDR3 length: 17; J gene: TRBJ2-2; V gene: TRBV4-3; CDR3 protein: CASSQDINRHNTGELFF; CDR3 DNA: TGCGCCAGCAGCCAAGATATCAACAGGCACAACACCGGGGAGCTGTTTTTT
D gene: -; clone size: -; CDR3 length: 12; J gene: TRBJ1-2; V gene: TRBV28; CDR3 protein: CASSIDSYGYTF; CDR3 DNA: TGTGCCAGCAGTATCGACAGCTATGGCTACACCTTC
D gene: TRBD2; clone size: -; CDR3 length: 15; J gene: TRBJ2-7; V gene: TRBV6-5; CDR3 protein: CASSYSVSGGYEQYF; CDR3 DNA: TGTGCCAGCAGTTACTCGGTTAGCGGGGGGTACGAGCAGTACTTC
D gene: -; clone size: -; CDR3 length: 18; J gene: TRBJ1-1; V gene: TRBV7-6; CDR3 protein: CASSFTPDKGRTGTEAFF; CDR3 DNA: TGTGCCAGCAGCTTTACACCGGACAAGGGCCGAACCGGCACTGAAGCTTTCTTT
D gene: -; clone size: -; CDR3 length: 13; J gene: TRBJ2-7; V gene: TRBV7-9; CDR3 protein: CASSASGRYEQYF; CDR3 DNA: TGTGCCAGCAGCGCCTCGGGGAGATACGAGCAGTACTTC
D gene: TRBD2; clone size: -; CDR3 length: 19; J gene: TRBJ2-5; V gene: TRBV6-2/TRBV6-3; CDR3 protein: CASIPLRASGGAGQETQYF; CDR3 DNA: TGTGCCAGCATCCCACTTAGGGCTAGCGGGGGGGCTGGACAAGAGACCCAGTACTTC
D gene: -; clone size: -; CDR3 length: 11; J gene: TRBJ2-2; V gene: TRBV30; CDR3 protein: CAWSGFGELFF; CDR3 DNA: TGTGCCTGGAGCGGGTTCGGGGAGCTGTTTTTT
D gene: -; clone size: once; CDR3 length: 17; J gene: TRBJ2-2; V gene: TRBV7-6; CDR3 protein: CASSLVLGEANTGELFF; CDR3 DNA: TGTGCCAGCAGCTTAGTGTTAGGGGAAGCGAACACCGGGGAGCTGTTTTTT
D gene: TRBD2; clone size: -; CDR3 length: 14; J gene: TRBJ2-7; V gene: TRBV14; CDR3 protein: CASSDLAGDYEQYF; CDR3 DNA: TGTGCCAGCAGCGATCTAGCGGGGGACTACGAGCAGTACTTC